This entry describes one TCR beta chain. What it recognizes is unknown. This sample stems from a study of cytomegalovirus exposure and HLA in healthy donors. Overall study results and limits: Later analysis indicated greater clonal expansion among HLA-associated TCR beta chains than among equally common other chains.

All donors participated as healthy donors of bone marrow. Primers included in the PCR were 60 Vbeta and 13 Jbeta primers. Method: immunoSEQ multiplex PCR; TCRdb's copy keeps in-frame clones and lacks some. Of 150,000 or so clones in the sample, around 77% were seen once. CDR3 length equals 13 residues. V was clipped by 5 bases and J by 2 bases, with 8 bases between them. Germline values: CDR1 SNHLY, CDR2 FYNNEI. V gene TRBV2 combines with J gene TRBJ2-3, with a weak D call TRBD1 (5 bases). The sample taken for sequencing was PBMCs. This sequence was found in a man in his fifties or sixties in good health and CMV-seropositive. The CDR3 region has the DNA TGTGCCAGCAGTCAGGGTCACACAGATACGCAGTATTTT. This codes for CASSQGHTDTQYF.